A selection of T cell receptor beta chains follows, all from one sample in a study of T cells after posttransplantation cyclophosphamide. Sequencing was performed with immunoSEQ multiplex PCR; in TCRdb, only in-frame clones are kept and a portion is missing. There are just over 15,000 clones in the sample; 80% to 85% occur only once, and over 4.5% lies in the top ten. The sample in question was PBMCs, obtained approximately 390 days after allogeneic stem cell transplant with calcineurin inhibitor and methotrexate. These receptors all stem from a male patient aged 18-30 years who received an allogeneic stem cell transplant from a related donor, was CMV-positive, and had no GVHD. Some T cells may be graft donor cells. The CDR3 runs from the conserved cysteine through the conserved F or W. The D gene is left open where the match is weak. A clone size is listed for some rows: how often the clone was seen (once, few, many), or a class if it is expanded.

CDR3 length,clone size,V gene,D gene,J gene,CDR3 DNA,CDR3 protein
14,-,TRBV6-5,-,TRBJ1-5,TGTGCCAGCAGCCAGGGTGGGAATGGTCAGCCCCAGCATTTT,CASSQGGNGQPQHF
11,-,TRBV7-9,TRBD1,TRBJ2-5,TGTGCCAGCAGCCCAGGGGGGACCCAGTACTTC,CASSPGGTQYF
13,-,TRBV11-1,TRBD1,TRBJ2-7,TGTGCCAGCAGCACAGGGACAGACTACGAGCAGTACTTC,CASSTGTDYEQYF
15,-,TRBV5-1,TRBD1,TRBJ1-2,TGCGCCAGCAGCTGGGGGGACAGGACTAACTATGGCTACACCTTC,CASSWGDRTNYGYTF
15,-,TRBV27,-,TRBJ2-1,TGTGCCAGCAGTTTAGTCCCGAGCTCCTACAATGAGCAGTTCTTC,CASSLVPSSYNEQFF
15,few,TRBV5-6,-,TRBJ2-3,TGTGCCAGCAGCTTATTGGCGGTTAGCACAGATACGCAGTATTTT,CASSLLAVSTDTQYF
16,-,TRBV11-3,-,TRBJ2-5,TGTGCCAGCAGCTTGGGTTTTACCGGGGGTCAAGAGACCCAGTACTTC,CASSLGFTGGQETQYF
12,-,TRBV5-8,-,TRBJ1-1,TGTGCCAGCAGCTTCAGGACTCTCTTGGCTTTCTTT,CASSFRTLLAFF
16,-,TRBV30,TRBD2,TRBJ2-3,TGTGCCTGGAGTGTAGGTTTCGCGGGAGGGGCAGATACGCAGTATTTT,CAWSVGFAGGADTQYF
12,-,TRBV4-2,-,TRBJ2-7,TGTGCCAGCAGCCAAGTGGGGGCCGAGCAGTACTTC,CASSQVGAEQYF